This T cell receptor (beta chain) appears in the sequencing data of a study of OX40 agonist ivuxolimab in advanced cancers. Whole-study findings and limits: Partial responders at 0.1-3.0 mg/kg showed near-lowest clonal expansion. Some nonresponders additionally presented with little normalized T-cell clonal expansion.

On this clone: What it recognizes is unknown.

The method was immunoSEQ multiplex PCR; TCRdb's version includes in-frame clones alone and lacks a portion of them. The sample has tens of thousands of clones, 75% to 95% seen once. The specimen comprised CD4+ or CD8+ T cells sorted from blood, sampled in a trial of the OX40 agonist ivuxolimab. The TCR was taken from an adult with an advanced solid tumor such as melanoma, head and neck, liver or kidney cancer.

CDR3: CASSPRTGGYEQYF. The CDR3 DNA is TGTGCCAGCAGCCCAAGAACAGGGGGCTACGAGCAGTACTTC. The chain employs TRBV9 and TRBJ2-7, with 8 bases aligning to TRBD1. The CDR3 is 14 residues long. The V and J ends lost 4 bases and 3 bases, in that order; junction bases with no gene match: 6. The germline V gene encodes CDR1 SGDLS and CDR2 YYNGEE. Full variable domain (missing parts from reference TRBV9 and TRBJ2-7): DSGVTQTPKHLITATGQRVTLRCSPRSGDLSVYWYQQSLDQGLQFLIQYYNGEERAKGNILERFSAQQFPDLHSELNLSSLELGDSALYFCASSPRTGGYEQYFGPGTRLTVT.